This is a list of T cell receptor beta chains from one sample in a study of response to subunit inactivated influenza vaccine. Each CDR3 protein is one row after TCRdb ran MiXCR on the RT-PCR reads. The sample contains about 540,000 distinct CDR3 sequences, around 25% of which appear only once. The data were also submitted as part of a second study, on T cells expressing NK-cell markers.

The source material was CD4+ T cells sorted from PBMCs, sampled roughly 12 days after vaccination. Source of these receptors: a man aged 50-60 years who received an inactivated influenza vaccine. CDR3s leave out the opening cysteine and the closing phenylalanine or tryptophan.

J gene	CDR3 length	V gene	CDR3 protein
TRBJ2-2	11	TRBV5-1	ASSSTSGGELF
TRBJ2-4	18	TRBV10-3	AIIIIRLAGPQVAKNIQY
TRBJ2-7	12	TRBV5-1	ASSLTTDLGEQY
TRBJ2-1	12	TRBV7-2	ASSELAVYNEQF
TRBJ1-4	13	TRBV7-9	ASSLVGVLGEKLF
TRBJ1-2	10	TRBV3-1	ASSQDERGYT
TRBJ1-2	14	TRBV10-3	AISETGTGVPGGYT
TRBJ2-7	11	TRBV20-1	SAPASGDYEQY
TRBJ2-5	12	TRBV5-8	ASSLQGFKQTQY
TRBJ2-1	12	TRBV7-2	ASSLYREQNEQF
TRBJ1-5	16	TRBV28	ASSLRDRVFFTDQPQH
TRBJ2-5	14	TRBV28	ASSSAGTVYQETQY
TRBJ1-4	13	TRBV12-3/TRBV12-4	ASSLGRARSEKLF
TRBJ2-1	9	TRBV5-1	ASSSTWEQF
TRBJ2-2	14	TRBV7-9	ASGPFGPSNTGELF
TRBJ2-5	13	TRBV12-3/TRBV12-4	ASSLGGSLSETQY
TRBJ1-2	11	TRBV20-1	SARVLRNYGYT
TRBJ1-5	16	TRBV3-1	ASSQDTAGLWGNQPQH
TRBJ2-5	14	TRBV5-1	ASSSRTSGAQETQY
TRBJ2-3	14	TRBV24-1	ATSDLRDRGRDTQY
TRBJ2-2	15	TRBV7-2	ASSFAAGKTYTGELF
TRBJ1-1	10	TRBV28	ASTLWGSEAF
TRBJ2-4	14	TRBV20-1	SAPDFTNIAKNIQY
TRBJ2-7	13	TRBV19	ASSKLSTGLYEQY
TRBJ2-7	13	TRBV3-1	ASSQASGRSYEQY
TRBJ2-3	15	TRBV20-1	SAARGLAGRSTDTQY
TRBJ2-1	10	TRBV20-1	SARDHRDRAF
TRBJ2-3	13	TRBV30	AWSGDYLYTDTQY
TRBJ2-2	12	TRBV30	AWSVHNPRGELF
TRBJ1-2	11	TRBV3-1	ASSRPEDGGYT
TRBJ2-3	13	TRBV20-1	SARDAREVGDTQY
TRBJ2-2	11	TRBV7-9	ASSLEGIGELF
TRBJ2-5	13	TRBV6-1	ASSVDRHTQETQY
TRBJ2-7	12	TRBV5-6	ASSKDPQSDEQY
TRBJ2-7	12	TRBV14	ASSPSVSSYEQY
TRBJ2-2	12	TRBV10-3	AISESTRSGELF
TRBJ2-3	13	TRBV3-1	ASSQDVPRGDTQY
TRBJ1-1	13	TRBV7-2	ASSLVQGQNTEAF
TRBJ2-7	12	TRBV11-2	ASSLAQGTYEQY
TRBJ2-3	16	TRBV7-8	ASSLARLAGGTTDTQY
TRBJ1-1	10	TRBV7-2	ATSLTPAAAF
TRBJ1-6	11	TRBV10-3	AISESEGSPLH
TRBJ2-7	11	TRBV5-1	ASRQDGAYEQY
TRBJ2-3	11	TRBV6-4	ASSVSRGYTQY
TRBJ2-1	13	TRBV19	ASNRARGPYNEQF
TRBJ2-1	14	TRBV21-1	ASSTSGSGSWNEQF
TRBJ1-5	12	TRBV12-3/TRBV12-4	ASSQGRINHPQH